The 28 T cell receptor beta chains reported below all come from one sample, sequenced in a study of blood T cell repertoires in COVID-19. Only in-frame clones appear in the TCRdb table, and some are missing; sequencing was by immunoSEQ multiplex PCR. The sample contains 62,000 or so clones, 75% to 90% of which appear only once. Sequencing input: peripheral blood. The receptors here all came from a man in his fifties or sixties with active COVID-19.

This chain uses TRBV6-5 with TRBJ1-3, with no clear D. V was clipped by 6 bases and J by 2 bases, with 5 bases between them. Germline values: CDR1 MNHEY, CDR2 SVGAGI. The CDR3 covers 12 residues. The CDR3 DNA sequence: TGTGCCAGCAGATCAACTGGAAACACCATATATTTT. Encoded protein: CASRSTGNTIYF.

The chain's CDR3 is CASSSRDIQSRGYTF. The CDR3 DNA is TGTGCCAGCAGCTCCCGGGACATCCAATCGCGCGGCTACACCTTC. V and J are TRBV3-1 (or the pseudogene TRBV3-2) and TRBJ1-2, with D possibly matching TRBD1 (6 bases). Germline-derived CDR1 and CDR2 are LGHDT and YNNKEL (reference sequence). The CDR3 loop spans 15 amino acids. V was trimmed by 5 bases and J by 8 bases, leaving 21 bases between them.

V and J are TRBV5-5 and TRBJ1-6; 7 bases fit TRBD1. CDR1 SGHKS and CDR2 YYEKEE come from the germline V gene (reference sequence). This CDR3 has 16 residues. V shed 4 bases, J shed 4 bases, and the junction held 8 bases outside the gene matches. CDR3 nucleotide sequence: TGTGCCAGCAGCCCGGAAGGGGGCGCGTATAATTCACCCCTCCACTTT. Protein sequence: CASSPEGGAYNSPLHF.

V usage is TRBV7-9 and J usage is TRBJ2-3; maybe TRBD1 (5 bases). The CDR3 has 14 amino acids. Per germline, CDR1 SEHNR and CDR2 FQNEAQ (reference sequence). Trimming removed 5 bases from V and 2 bases from J, with 11 bases in between. DNA of the CDR3: TGTGCCAGCAGCGAAACAGGATCCACAGATACGCAGTATTTT. Residues: CASSETGSTDTQYF.

The chain combines TRBV5-1 with TRBJ2-3; 10 nucleotides line up with TRBD2. Germline V CDR1 and CDR2: SGHRS, YFSETQ. The CDR3 spans 20 residues. The trim removed 3 bases at V and 1 base at J, leaving 17 bases unmatched. The CDR3 region has the DNA TGCGCCAGCAGCTACCCACCCGGGGCTAGCGGGGGCCCTCGCACAGATACGCAGTATTTT. The encoded protein is CASSYPPGASGGPRTDTQYF.

This chain connects TRBV19 to TRBJ1-5; TRBD1 might be the D (5 bases). CDR1 and CDR2 (germline): LNHDA, SQIVND (reference sequence). Trimming stripped 5 bases from V and 0 bases from J, with 11 bases between. This CDR3 region has 15 residues. CDR3 coding DNA: TGTGCCAGTAGTCTTGACAGTTATAGCAATCAGCCCCAGCATTTT. Encoded protein: CASSLDSYSNQPQHF.

This clone occurred once. The chain uses TRBV6-5 and TRBJ2-1, with D possibly TRBD2 on 5 matching bases. The CDR3 loop spans 15 amino acids. With 4 bases removed from V and 0 bases from J, the gap between germline ends came to 10 bases. Germline-derived CDR1 and CDR2 are MNHEY and SVGAGI. CDR3 DNA: TGTGCCAGCAGTTCCTGGGAGTTCTCCTACAATGAGCAGTTCTTC. Translation: CASSSWEFSYNEQFF.

This clone appeared a few times. The V call is TRBV7-7, the J call TRBJ2-7; possibly TRBD2 for D (5 bases). The CDR3 totals 14 residues. The germline V gene has CDR1 SSHAT and CDR2 FNYEAQ (reference sequence). V lost 5 bases to trimming and J lost 7 bases, with 18 bases between them. CDR3 amino acids: CASSKLESPGEQYF. The CDR3 nucleotides are TGTGCCAGCAGCAAACTAGAGAGTCCGGGGGAGCAGTACTTC.

This chain links TRBV7-9 with TRBJ1-5; D gene unclear. Germline-derived CDR1 and CDR2 are SEHNR and FQNEAQ (reference sequence). The CDR3 loop spans 13 amino acids. V lost 1 base, J lost 6 bases, and 7 bases lay in between. The CDR3 DNA sequence: TGTGCCAGCAGCTTAGTAGAGGGTCAGCCCCAGCATTTT. Encoded protein: CASSLVEGQPQHF.

The chain employs TRBV5-6 and TRBJ2-3; tentatively, D is TRBD2 (6 bases). V was trimmed by 4 bases and J by 5 bases, leaving 11 bases between them. The germline V gene encodes CDR1 SGHDT and CDR2 YYEEEE. The CDR3 is made up of 13 amino acids. The CDR3 protein is CASSRDLIDTQYF. As DNA, the CDR3 is TGTGCCAGCAGCCGGGACTTGATAGATACGCAGTATTTT. The entire variable domain, with the rest obtained from reference TRBV5-6 and TRBJ2-3, is as follows: DAGVTQSPTHLIKTRGQQVTLRCSPKSGHDTVSWYQQALGQGPQFIFQYYEEEERQRGNFPDRFSGHQFPNYSSELNVNALLLGDSALYLCASSRDLIDTQYFGPGTRLTVL.

The rearrangement joins TRBV3-1 (or the pseudogene TRBV3-2) to TRBJ2-2; D might be TRBD2 (7 bases). V was trimmed by 1 base and J by 0 bases, leaving 9 bases between them. The V gene's germline CDR1 is LGHDT and CDR2 YNNKEL (reference sequence). The CDR3 has 16 amino acids. CDR3 in DNA: TGTGCCAGCAGCCAAGTCGGGGGGCCGAACACCGGGGAGCTGTTTTTT. This gives the protein CASSQVGGPNTGELFF.

The chain joins TRBV30 to TRBJ2-7, with 9 bases matching TRBD1. This CDR3 comprises 13 residues. Germline trimming cut 8 bases from V and 5 bases from J; bases unmatched to any gene: 10. Per germline, CDR1 GTSNPN and CDR2 SVGIG (reference sequence). The CDR3 loop is CAGTGQGTHEQYF. The CDR3 DNA reads TGTGCCGGGACGGGACAGGGCACTCACGAGCAGTACTTC.

The CDR3 protein is CASSYGSVYRGSLDEQFF. As DNA, the CDR3 is TGTGCCAGCAGTTATGGGAGTGTCTACCGGGGTTCCTTGGATGAGCAGTTCTTC. V gene TRBV11-2 combines with J gene TRBJ2-1; TRBD2 might be the D (5 bases). Germline CDR1 and CDR2: SGHAT and FQNNGV. V lost 6 bases, J lost 8 bases, and 29 bases lay in between. The length of the CDR3 is 18 residues.

The chain has TRBV19 and TRBJ1-2; D unresolved. This CDR3 has 13 amino acids. Germline V gene sequence: CDR1 LNHDA, CDR2 SQIVND (reference sequence). The V gene lost 8 bases and the J gene lost 2 bases, with 12 bases spanning the gap. CDR3 DNA sequence: TGTGCCAGTGGGCACCAGGCGAACTATGGCTACACCTTC. The encoded protein is CASGHQANYGYTF.

This clone was observed a single time. The chain links TRBV2 to TRBJ1-2; TRBD1 agrees at 12 bases. The CDR3 sequence is 15 residues long. Germline loops: CDR1 SNHLY, CDR2 FYNNEI. The J segment lost 0 bases and the V segment lost 6 bases, leaving 2 bases of the junction unmatched. This CDR3 reads CASRGQGATNYGYTF. DNA of the CDR3: TGTGCCAGCAGGGGACAGGGGGCGACTAACTATGGCTACACCTTC.

The CDR3 reads CASTRDRSYEQYF. CDR3 coding DNA: TGTGCCAGCACCCGGGACAGATCCTACGAGCAGTACTTC. The rearrangement links TRBV11-2 to TRBJ2-7; 7 bases agree with TRBD1. The germline V gene has CDR1 SGHAT and CDR2 FQNNGV. This CDR3 has 13 residues. The J segment lost 1 base and the V segment lost 7 bases, leaving 4 bases of the junction unmatched.

In this sample, this clone is medium-sized. The chain couples TRBV5-1 to TRBJ1-1, with 9 nucleotides matching TRBD1. The CDR3 sequence is 14 residues long. CDR1 SGHRS and CDR2 YFSETQ come from the germline V gene. V gave up 4 bases and J gave up 4 bases; unmatched junction bases: 5. The CDR3 here is CASSVGQGFTEAFF. The DNA for the CDR3 is TGCGCCAGCAGCGTAGGACAGGGGTTCACTGAAGCTTTCTTT.

The genes are TRBV29-1 and TRBJ2-7; 15 nucleotides align to TRBD2. Germline trimming cut 6 bases from V and 5 bases from J; bases unmatched to any gene: 5. Germline V gene lookup returns CDR1 SQVTM and CDR2 ANQGSEA. There are 14 residues in the CDR3. The CDR3 sequence is CSVGLAGGYNEQYF. The CDR3, as DNA: TGCAGCGTCGGACTAGCGGGGGGGTACAACGAGCAGTACTTC.

This clone was seen a single time. J is TRBJ2-1 and V is TRBV20-1; the D gene is possibly TRBD2 (5 bases). V was cut by 3 bases and J by 3 bases, with 9 bases left in between. The CDR3 runs to 13 residues. The germline gives CDR1 DFQATT, CDR2 SNEGSKA (reference sequence). The CDR3 region is CSASYGVYNEQFF. The CDR3 DNA is TGCAGTGCTAGTTACGGGGTCTACAATGAGCAGTTCTTC.

The chain carries TRBV3-1 (or the pseudogene TRBV3-2) and TRBJ2-7; D might be TRBD1 (5 bases). Trimming left V 1 base short and J 3 bases short, with 7 bases between. Looked up from germline, CDR1 is LGHDT and CDR2 is YNNKEL (reference sequence). The CDR3 contains 13 residues. Written as DNA, the CDR3 is TGTGCCAGCAGCCAAGGGGGCGGCTACGAGCAGTACTTC. Its protein is CASSQGGGYEQYF.

The CDR3 is CASSESGGSSSSYNEQFF. The CDR3 DNA sequence: TGCGCCAGCAGTGAGTCCGGCGGATCCTCTAGCTCCTACAATGAGCAGTTCTTC. The V call is TRBV10-1, the J call TRBJ2-1; D is unclear. Deletions cut 0 bases from V and 0 bases from J, with 15 bases between. Per germline, CDR1 WNHNN and CDR2 SYGVQD (reference sequence). This CDR3 contains 18 residues.

The rearrangement links TRBV7-9 to TRBJ1-4; tentatively, D is TRBD1 (5 bases). In germline, CDR1 is SEHNR, CDR2 FQNEAQ (reference sequence). The V gene lost 3 bases and the J gene lost 8 bases, with 22 bases spanning the gap. The length of the CDR3 is 17 residues. The CDR3 nucleotides are TGTGCCAGCAGCTTGATCAGGGCGGGGCGGAGGGGCGAAAAACTGTTTTTT. Protein: CASSLIRAGRRGEKLFF.

The genes are TRBV7-3 and TRBJ2-5, with 8 nucleotides matching TRBD1. With 5 bases clipped from V and 4 bases from J, the junction kept 6 bases outside the gene matches. This CDR3 comprises 14 residues. Germline-derived CDR1 and CDR2 are SGHTA and FQGTGA. This chain's CDR3 is CASSKLRGRETQYF. The CDR3 DNA follows: TGTGCCAGCAGCAAGCTCAGGGGGCGAGAGACCCAGTACTTC.

This clone was recorded only once. The V gene is TRBV19, the J gene TRBJ2-3, with 8 bases that match TRBD1. The CDR3 covers 17 residues. Germline CDR1 reads LNHDA; CDR2 reads SQIVND (reference sequence). V dropped 6 bases and J dropped 0; count of bases not matched to a gene: 11. The CDR3 DNA is TGTGCCAGTAGACCCGGGACAGGAGGATATAGCACAGATACGCAGTATTTT. It specifies CASRPGTGGYSTDTQYF.

The rearrangement links TRBV3-1 (or the pseudogene TRBV3-2) to TRBJ1-2; a possible D gene is TRBD1 (5 bases). The length of the CDR3 is 17 residues. The germline V gene has CDR1 LGHDT and CDR2 YNNKEL (reference sequence). V shed 4 bases and J shed 4 bases, with 22 bases lying between them. CDR3 DNA sequence: TGTGCCAGCAGCCCCCTAGACGGACATAAGAGTATCTATGGCTACACCTTC. Translated, it gives CASSPLDGHKSIYGYTF.

The V gene is TRBV5-8, the J gene TRBJ2-1, with D unclear. Germline loops: CDR1 SGHTS, CDR2 YDEGEE. Trimming stripped 4 bases from V and 8 bases from J, with 10 bases between. The CDR3 loop spans 12 amino acids. CDR3 DNA: TGTGCCAGCAGCGGCGCAGGTTATGAGCAGTTCTTC. It codes for CASSGAGYEQFF.

This clone has a single count. This chain joins TRBV20-1 and TRBJ2-2, with 12 positions matching TRBD1. Germline values: CDR1 DFQATT, CDR2 SNEGSKA (reference sequence). The CDR3 length is 18 residues. J gave up 6 bases and V 3 bases, and 14 bases lay outside the gene matches. The CDR3 reads CSASVWDRGPPFPGELFF. The CDR3 coding sequence is TGCAGTGCTAGTGTGTGGGACAGGGGGCCTCCGTTCCCCGGGGAGCTGTTTTTT.

The gene calls are TRBV5-4 and TRBJ2-7, with 8 bases aligning to TRBD1. There are 15 residues in the CDR3. Germline V gene sequence: CDR1 SGHNT, CDR2 YYREEE (reference sequence). Unmatched junction bases numbered 7, after V lost 5 bases and J lost 0 bases. The CDR3 nucleotides read TGTGCCAGCAGTTCCTTCGGACAGGGCTCCTACGAGCAGTACTTC. As protein: CASSSFGQGSYEQYF.